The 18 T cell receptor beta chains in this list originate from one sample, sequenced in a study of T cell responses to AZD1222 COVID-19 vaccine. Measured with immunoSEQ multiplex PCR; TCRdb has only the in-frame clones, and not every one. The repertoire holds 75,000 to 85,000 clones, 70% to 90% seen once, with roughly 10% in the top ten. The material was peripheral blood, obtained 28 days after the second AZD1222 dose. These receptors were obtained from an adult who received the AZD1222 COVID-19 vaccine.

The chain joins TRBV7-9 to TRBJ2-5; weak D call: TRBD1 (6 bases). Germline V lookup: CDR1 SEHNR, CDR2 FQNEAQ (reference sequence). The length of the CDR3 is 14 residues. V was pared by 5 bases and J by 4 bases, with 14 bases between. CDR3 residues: CASSRIETGETQYF. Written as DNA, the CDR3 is TGTGCCAGCAGCCGAATTGAGACAGGAGAGACCCAGTACTTC.

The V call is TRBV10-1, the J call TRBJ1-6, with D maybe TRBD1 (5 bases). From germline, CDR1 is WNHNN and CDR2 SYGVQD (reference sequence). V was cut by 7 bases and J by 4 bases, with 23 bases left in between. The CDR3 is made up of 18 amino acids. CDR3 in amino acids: CASMGVGCRARYNSPLHF. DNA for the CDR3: TGCGCCAGCATGGGGGTGGGTTGTAGGGCTCGTTATAATTCACCCCTCCACTTT.

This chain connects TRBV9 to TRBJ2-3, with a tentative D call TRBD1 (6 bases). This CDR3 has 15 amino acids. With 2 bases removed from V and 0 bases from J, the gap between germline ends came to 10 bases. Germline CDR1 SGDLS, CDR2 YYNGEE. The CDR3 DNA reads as TGTGCCAGCAGCGTGCAGGGGCGTAGCACAGATACGCAGTATTTT. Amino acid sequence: CASSVQGRSTDTQYF.

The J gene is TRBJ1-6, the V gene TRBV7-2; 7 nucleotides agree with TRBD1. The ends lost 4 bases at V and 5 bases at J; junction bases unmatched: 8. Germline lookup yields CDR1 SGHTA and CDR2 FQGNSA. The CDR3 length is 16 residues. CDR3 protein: CASSSFDRVHNSPLHF. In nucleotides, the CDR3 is TGTGCCAGCAGCTCCTTCGACAGGGTCCATAATTCACCCCTCCACTTT.

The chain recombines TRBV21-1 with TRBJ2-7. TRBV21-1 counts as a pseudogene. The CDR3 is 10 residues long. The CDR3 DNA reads TGTGCCAGGACGGACTACGAGCAGTACTTC. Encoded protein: CARTDYEQYF.

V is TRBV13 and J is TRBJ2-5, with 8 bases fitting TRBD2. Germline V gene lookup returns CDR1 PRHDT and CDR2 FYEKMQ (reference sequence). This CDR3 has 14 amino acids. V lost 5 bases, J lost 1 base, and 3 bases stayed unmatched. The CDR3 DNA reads TGTGCCAGCAGCCCTCGGGGGGGCCAAGAGACCCAGTACTTC. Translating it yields CASSPRGGQETQYF.

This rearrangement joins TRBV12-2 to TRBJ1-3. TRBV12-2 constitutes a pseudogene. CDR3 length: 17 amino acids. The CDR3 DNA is TGTGCAAGTCGCTTTGTATCGGGAGGAGGGCCTGAAAACACCATATATTTT. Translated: CASRFVSGGGPENTIYF.

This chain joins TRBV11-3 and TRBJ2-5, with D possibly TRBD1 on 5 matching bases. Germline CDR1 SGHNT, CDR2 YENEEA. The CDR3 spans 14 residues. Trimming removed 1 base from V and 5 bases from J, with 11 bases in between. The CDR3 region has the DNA TGTGCCAGCAGCTTAGGACAGTCCGGCGAGACCCAGTACTTC. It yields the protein CASSLGQSGETQYF.

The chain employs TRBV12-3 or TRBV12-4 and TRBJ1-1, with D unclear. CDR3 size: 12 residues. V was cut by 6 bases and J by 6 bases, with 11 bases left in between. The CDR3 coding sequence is TGTGCCAGCAGCTGGATTAGGGCTGAAGCTTTCTTT. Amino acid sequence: CASSWIRAEAFF.

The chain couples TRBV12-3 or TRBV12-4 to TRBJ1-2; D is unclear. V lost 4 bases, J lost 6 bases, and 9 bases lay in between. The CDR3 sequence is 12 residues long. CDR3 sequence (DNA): TGTGCCAGCAGTTCGGCGGGGAATGGCTACACCTTC. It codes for CASSSAGNGYTF.

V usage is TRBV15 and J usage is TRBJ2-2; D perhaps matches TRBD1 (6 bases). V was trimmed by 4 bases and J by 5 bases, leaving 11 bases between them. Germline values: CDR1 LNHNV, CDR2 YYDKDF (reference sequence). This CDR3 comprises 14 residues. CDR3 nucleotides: TGTGCCACCAGCAACTACAGGGAAACCGGGGAGCTGTTTTTT. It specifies CATSNYRETGELFF. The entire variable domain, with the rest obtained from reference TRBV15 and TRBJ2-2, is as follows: DAMVIQNPRYQVTQFGKPVTLSCSQTLNHNVMYWYQQKSSQAPKLLFHYYDKDFNNEADTPDNFQSRRPNTSFCFLDIRSPGLGDTAMYLCATSNYRETGELFFGEGSRLTVL.

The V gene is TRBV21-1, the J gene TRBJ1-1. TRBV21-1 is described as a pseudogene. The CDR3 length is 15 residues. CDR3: CASSKLPSVNTEAFF. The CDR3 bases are TGTGCCAGCAGCAAACTCCCTTCGGTGAACACTGAAGCTTTCTTT.

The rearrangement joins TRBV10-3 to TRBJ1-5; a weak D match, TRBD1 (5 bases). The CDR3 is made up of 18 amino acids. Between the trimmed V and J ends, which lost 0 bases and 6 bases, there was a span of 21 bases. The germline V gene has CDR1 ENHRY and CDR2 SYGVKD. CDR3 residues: CAISESPQGTSFGQPQHF. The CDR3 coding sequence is TGTGCCATCAGTGAGTCGCCCCAGGGAACCTCTTTTGGTCAGCCCCAGCATTTT.

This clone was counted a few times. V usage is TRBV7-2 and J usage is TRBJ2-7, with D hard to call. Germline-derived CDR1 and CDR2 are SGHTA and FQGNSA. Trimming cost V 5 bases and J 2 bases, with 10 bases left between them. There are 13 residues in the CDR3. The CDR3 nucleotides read TGTGCCAGCAGCCTCAACGAGGCCTACGAGCAGTACTTC. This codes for CASSLNEAYEQYF.

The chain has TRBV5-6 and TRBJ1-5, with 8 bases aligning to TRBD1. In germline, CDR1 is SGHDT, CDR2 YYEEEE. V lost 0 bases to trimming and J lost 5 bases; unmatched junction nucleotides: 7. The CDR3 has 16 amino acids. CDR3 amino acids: CASSLAGTGGHQPQHF. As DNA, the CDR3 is TGTGCCAGCAGCTTGGCCGGGACAGGCGGTCATCAGCCCCAGCATTTT. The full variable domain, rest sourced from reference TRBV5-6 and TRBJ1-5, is DAGVTQSPTHLIKTRGQQVTLRCSPKSGHDTVSWYQQALGQGPQFIFQYYEEEERQRGNFPDRFSGHQFPNYSSELNVNALLLGDSALYLCASSLAGTGGHQPQHFGDGTRLSIL.

CDR3: CSGDTLTEAFF. CDR3 coding DNA: TGCAGCGGGGACACTCTCACTGAAGCTTTCTTT. This chain uses TRBV29-1 with TRBJ1-1, with a weak D call TRBD1 (6 bases). The CDR3 is 11 residues long. V lost 7 bases to trimming and J lost 4 bases, with 10 bases between them. Per the germline V gene, CDR1 is SQVTM and CDR2 is ANQGSEA. Filled out from reference TRBV29-1 and TRBJ1-1, the complete variable domain reads SAVISQKPSRDICQRGTSLTIQCQVDSQVTMMFWYRQQPGQSLTLIATANQGSEATYESGFVIDKFPISRPNLTFSTLTVSNMSPEDSSIYLCSGDTLTEAFFGQGTRLTVV.

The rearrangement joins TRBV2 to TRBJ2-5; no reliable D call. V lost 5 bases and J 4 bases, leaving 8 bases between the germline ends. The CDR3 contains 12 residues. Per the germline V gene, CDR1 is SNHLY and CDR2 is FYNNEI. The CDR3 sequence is CASSKASETQYF. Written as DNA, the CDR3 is TGTGCCAGCAGTAAGGCCTCAGAGACCCAGTACTTC. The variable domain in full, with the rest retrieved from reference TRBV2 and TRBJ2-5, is EPEVTQTPSHQVTQMGQEVILRCVPISNHLYFYWYRQILGQKVEFLVSFYNNEISEKSEIFDDQFSVERPDGSNFTLKIRSTKLEDSAMYFCASSKASETQYFGPGTRLLVL.

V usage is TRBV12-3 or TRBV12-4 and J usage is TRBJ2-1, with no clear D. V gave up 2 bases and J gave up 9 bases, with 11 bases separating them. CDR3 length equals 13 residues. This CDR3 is CASSLMHVGEQFF. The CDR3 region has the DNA TGTGCCAGCAGTTTAATGCATGTAGGTGAGCAGTTCTTC.